Below, one TCR beta chain is given with its context. This sample stems from a study of blood T cell repertoires in COVID-19. The overall study: T cells, B-cell-depleted T cells, or PBMCs provided the cDNA or gDNA that served as material.

Per the germline V gene, CDR1 is KGHDR and CDR2 is SFDVKD. This CDR3 spans 19 amino acids. V was clipped by 3 bases and J by 2 bases; unmatched bases: 11. Enrolment of Seattle patients took place during active infection, and they were followed longitudinally. Authors' processing steps: Using reference gene primer amplification, nucleated cell counts were estimated. Repertoires were generated with immunoSEQ multiplex PCR, while TCRdb's copy carries only in-frame clones and drops some. V and J calls and clone size follow that table, whereas D and trimming were derived from the DNA. The profile shows about 350,000 clones, about 91% of them singletons.

The J gene is TRBJ1-5, the V gene TRBV24-1; 11 bases agree with TRBD1. Sequencing was performed on peripheral blood. The clonotype comes from a man aged 30-40 years with COVID-19, enrolled during active disease. CDR3 sequence reads: CATSDPKDRGPMGNQPQHF. CDR3 nucleotide sequence: TGTGCCACCAGTGATCCGAAGGACAGGGGGCCCATGGGCAATCAGCCCCAGCATTTT.